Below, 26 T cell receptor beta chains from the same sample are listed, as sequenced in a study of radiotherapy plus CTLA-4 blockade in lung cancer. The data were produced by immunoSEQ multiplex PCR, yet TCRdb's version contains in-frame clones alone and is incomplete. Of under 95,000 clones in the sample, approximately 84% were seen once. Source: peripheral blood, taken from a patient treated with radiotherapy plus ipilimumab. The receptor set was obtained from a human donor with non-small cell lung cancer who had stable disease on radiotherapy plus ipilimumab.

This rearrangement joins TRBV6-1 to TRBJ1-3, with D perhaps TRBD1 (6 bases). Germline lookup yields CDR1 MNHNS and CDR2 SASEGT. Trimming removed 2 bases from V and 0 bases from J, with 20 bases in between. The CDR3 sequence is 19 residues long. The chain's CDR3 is CASSESGGSPSSSGNTIYF. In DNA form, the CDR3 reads TGTGCCAGCAGTGAATCGGGGGGCTCACCTTCAAGCTCTGGAAACACCATATATTTT.

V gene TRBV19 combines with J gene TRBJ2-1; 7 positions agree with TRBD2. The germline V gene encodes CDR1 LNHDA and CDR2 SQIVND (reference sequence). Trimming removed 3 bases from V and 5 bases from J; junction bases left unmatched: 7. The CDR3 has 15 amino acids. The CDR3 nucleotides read TGTGCCAGTAGTATGAGGGAGGGCCGCAACAATGAGCAGTTCTTC. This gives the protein CASSMREGRNNEQFF.

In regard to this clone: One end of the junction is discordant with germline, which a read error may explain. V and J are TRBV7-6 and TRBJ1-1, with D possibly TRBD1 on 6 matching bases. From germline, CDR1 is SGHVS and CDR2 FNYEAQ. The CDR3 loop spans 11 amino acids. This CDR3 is CASSLVTGHIF. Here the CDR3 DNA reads TGTGCCAGCAGCTTAGTGACGGGACACATCTTT.

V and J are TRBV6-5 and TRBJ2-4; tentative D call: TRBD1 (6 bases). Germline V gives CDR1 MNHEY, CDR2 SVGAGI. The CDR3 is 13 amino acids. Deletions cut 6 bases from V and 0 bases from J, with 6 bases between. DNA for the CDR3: TGTGCCAGCAGGGACAGAGCCAAAAACATTCAGTACTTC. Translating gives CASRDRAKNIQYF.

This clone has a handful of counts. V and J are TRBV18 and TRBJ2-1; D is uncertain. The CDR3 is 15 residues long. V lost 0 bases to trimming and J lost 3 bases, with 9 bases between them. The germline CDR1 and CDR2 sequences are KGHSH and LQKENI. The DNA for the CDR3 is TGTGCCAGCTCACCACCCTCGACCAGCTACAATGAGCAGTTCTTC. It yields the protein CASSPPSTSYNEQFF.

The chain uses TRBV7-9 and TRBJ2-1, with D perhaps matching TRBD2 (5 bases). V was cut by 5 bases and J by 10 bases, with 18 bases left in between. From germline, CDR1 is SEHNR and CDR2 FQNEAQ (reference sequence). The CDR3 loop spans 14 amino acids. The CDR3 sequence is CASSPPSSGGEQFF. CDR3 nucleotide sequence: TGTGCCAGCAGCCCCCCCTCTTCGGGCGGGGAGCAGTTCTTC.

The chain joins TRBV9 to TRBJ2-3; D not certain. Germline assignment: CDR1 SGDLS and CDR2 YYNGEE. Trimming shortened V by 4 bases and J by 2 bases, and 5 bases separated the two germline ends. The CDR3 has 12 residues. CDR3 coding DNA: TGTGCCAGCAGCCCCCCCACAGATACGCAGTATTTT. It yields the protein CASSPPTDTQYF.

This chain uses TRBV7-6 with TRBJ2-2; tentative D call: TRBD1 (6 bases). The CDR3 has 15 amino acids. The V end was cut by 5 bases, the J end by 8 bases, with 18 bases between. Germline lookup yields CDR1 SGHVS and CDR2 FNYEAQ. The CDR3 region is CASSPRTTGSGELFF. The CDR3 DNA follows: TGTGCCAGCAGCCCAAGAACCACAGGGAGTGGGGAGCTGTTTTTT. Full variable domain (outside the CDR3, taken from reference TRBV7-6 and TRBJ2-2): GAGVSQSPRYKVTKRGQDVALRCDPISGHVSLYWYRQALGQGPEFLTYFNYEAQQDKSGLPNDRFSAERPEGSISTLTIQRTEQRDSAMYRCASSPRTTGSGELFFGEGSRLTVL.

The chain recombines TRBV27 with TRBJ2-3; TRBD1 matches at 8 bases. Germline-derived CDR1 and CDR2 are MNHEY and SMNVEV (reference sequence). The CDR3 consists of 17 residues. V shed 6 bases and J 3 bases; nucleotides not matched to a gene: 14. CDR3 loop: CASSLKASDRGTDTQYF. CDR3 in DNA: TGTGCCAGCAGCCTTAAGGCCTCTGACAGGGGTACAGATACGCAGTATTTT.

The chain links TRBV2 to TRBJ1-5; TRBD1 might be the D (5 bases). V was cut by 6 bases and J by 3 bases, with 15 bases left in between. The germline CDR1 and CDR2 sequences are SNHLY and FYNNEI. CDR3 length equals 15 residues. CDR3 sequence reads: CASRDQRQLNQPQHF. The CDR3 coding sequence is TGTGCCAGCAGAGACCAAAGACAGCTCAATCAGCCCCAGCATTTT. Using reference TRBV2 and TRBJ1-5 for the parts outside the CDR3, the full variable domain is EPEVTQTPSHQVTQMGQEVILRCVPISNHLYFYWYRQILGQKVEFLVSFYNNEISEKSEIFDDQFSVERPDGSNFTLKIRSTKLEDSAMYFCASRDQRQLNQPQHFGDGTRLSIL.

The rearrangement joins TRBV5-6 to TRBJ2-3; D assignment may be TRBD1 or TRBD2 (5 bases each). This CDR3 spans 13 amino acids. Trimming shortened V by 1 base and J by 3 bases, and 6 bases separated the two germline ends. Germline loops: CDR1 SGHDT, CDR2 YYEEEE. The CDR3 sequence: CASSLWGTDTQYF. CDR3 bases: TGTGCCAGCAGCTTGTGGGGGACAGATACGCAGTATTTT.

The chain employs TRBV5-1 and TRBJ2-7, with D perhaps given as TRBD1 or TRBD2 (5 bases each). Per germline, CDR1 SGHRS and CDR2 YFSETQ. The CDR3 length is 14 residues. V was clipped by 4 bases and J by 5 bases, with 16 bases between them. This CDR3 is CASSGGGGVHEQYF. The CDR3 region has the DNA TGCGCCAGCAGCGGTGGGGGTGGGGTCCACGAGCAGTACTTC.

CDR3 bases: TGTGCCAGCAGCTCAAAAAGGGGGACAGGGGCCGACAATGAGCAGTTCTTC. This translates into CASSSKRGTGADNEQFF. V gene TRBV11-1 combines with J gene TRBJ2-1; 10 bases are shared with TRBD1. This CDR3 contains 17 residues. The V gene's germline CDR1 is SGHAT and CDR2 FQDESV (reference sequence). Trimming at V came to 4 bases and at J to 5 bases, leaving 11 bases not matched to a gene.

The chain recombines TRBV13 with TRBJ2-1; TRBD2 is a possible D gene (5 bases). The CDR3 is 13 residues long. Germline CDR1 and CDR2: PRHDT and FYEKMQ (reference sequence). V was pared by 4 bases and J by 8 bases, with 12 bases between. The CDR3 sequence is CASSYRGADEQFF. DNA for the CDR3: TGTGCCAGCAGCTACCGGGGAGCGGATGAGCAGTTCTTC.

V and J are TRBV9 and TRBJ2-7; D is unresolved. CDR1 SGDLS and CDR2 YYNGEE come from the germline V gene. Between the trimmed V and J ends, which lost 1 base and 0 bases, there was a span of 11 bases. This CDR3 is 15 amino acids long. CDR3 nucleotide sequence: TGTGCCAGCAGCGTACACACCTCTTCCTCCTACGAGCAGTACTTC. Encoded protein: CASSVHTSSSYEQYF.

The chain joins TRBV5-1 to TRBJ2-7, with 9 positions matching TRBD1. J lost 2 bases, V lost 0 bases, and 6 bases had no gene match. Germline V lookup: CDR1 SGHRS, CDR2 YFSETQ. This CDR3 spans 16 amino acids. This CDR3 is CASSLGLTGGTYEQYF. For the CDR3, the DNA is TGCGCCAGCAGCTTGGGGCTTACAGGGGGCACCTACGAGCAGTACTTC.

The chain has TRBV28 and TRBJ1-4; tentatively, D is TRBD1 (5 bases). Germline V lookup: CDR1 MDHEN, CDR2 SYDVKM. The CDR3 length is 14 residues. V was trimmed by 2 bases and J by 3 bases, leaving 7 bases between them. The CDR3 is CASSLVGANEKLFF. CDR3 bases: TGTGCCAGCAGTTTAGTGGGGGCTAATGAAAAACTGTTTTTT.

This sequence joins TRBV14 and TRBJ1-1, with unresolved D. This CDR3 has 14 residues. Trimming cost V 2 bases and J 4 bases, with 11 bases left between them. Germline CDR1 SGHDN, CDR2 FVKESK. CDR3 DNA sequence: TGTGCCAGCAGCCAACCCACGCGGGGCACTGAAGCTTTCTTT. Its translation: CASSQPTRGTEAFF.

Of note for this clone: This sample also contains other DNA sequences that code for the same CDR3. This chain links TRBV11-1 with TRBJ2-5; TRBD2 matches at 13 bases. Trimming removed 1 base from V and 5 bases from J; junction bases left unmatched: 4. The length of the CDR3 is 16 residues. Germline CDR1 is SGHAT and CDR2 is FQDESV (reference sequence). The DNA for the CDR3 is TGTGCCAGCAGCTTAGGTGGGGGACTAGCGGGGGAGACCCAGTACTTC. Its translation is CASSLGGGLAGETQYF.

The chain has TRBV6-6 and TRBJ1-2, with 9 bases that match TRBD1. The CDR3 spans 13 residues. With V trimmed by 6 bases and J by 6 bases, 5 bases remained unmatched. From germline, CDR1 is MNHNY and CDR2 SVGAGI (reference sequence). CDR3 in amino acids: CASRKQGADGYTF. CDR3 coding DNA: TGTGCCAGCAGAAAACAGGGGGCAGATGGCTACACCTTC.

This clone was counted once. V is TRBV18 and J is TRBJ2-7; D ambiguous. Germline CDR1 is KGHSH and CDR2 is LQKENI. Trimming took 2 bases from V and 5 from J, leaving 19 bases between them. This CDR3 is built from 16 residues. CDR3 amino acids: CASSPIGPSDTDEQYF. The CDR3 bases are TGTGCCAGCTCACCAATTGGCCCCTCGGATACCGACGAGCAGTACTTC.

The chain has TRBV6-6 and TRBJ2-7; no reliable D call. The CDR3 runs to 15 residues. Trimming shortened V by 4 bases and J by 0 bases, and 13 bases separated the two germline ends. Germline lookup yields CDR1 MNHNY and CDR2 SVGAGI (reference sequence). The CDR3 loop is CASSSPTLSSYEQYF. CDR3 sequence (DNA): TGTGCCAGCAGTTCGCCGACTCTCAGCTCCTACGAGCAGTACTTC.

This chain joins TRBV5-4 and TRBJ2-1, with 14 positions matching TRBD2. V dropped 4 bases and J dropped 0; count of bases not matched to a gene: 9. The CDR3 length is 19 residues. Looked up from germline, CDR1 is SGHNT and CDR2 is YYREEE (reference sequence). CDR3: CASSAGLAGGPGSYNEQFF. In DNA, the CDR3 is TGTGCCAGCAGCGCCGGACTAGCGGGAGGTCCCGGCTCCTACAATGAGCAGTTCTTC.

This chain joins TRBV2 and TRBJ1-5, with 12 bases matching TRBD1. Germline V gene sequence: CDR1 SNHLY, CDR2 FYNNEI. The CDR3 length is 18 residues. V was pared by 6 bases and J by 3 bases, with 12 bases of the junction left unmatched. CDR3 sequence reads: CASRGLGTGGVFNQPQHF. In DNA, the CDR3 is TGTGCCAGCAGAGGATTAGGGACAGGGGGCGTTTTCAATCAGCCCCAGCATTTT.

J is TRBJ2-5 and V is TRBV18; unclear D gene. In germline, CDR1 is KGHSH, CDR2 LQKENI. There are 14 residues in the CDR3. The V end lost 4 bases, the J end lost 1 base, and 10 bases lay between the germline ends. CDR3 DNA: TGTGCCAGCTCACTTCGACACGGCCAAGAGACCCAGTACTTC. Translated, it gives CASSLRHGQETQYF.

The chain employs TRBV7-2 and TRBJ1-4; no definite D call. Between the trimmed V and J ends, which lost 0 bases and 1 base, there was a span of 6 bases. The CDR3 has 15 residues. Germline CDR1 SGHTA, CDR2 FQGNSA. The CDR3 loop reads CASSLAQRTNEKLFF. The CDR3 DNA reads TGTGCCAGCAGCTTAGCGCAACGAACTAATGAAAAACTGTTTTTT.